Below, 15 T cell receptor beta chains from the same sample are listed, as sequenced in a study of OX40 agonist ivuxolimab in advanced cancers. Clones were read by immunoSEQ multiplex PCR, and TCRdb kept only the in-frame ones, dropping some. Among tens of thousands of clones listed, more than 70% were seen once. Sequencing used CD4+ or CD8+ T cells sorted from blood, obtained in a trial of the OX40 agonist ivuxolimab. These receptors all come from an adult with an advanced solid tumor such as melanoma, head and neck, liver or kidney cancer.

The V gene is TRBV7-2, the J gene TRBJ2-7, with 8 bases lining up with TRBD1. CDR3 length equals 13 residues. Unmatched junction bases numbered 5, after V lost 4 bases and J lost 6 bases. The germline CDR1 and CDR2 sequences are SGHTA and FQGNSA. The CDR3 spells CASSSQGAGEQYF. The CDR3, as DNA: TGTGCCAGCAGCTCCCAGGGGGCGGGCGAGCAGTACTTC.

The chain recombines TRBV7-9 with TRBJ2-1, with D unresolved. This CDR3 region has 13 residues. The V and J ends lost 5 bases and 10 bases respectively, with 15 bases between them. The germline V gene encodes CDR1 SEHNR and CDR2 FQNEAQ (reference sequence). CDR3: CASSPDTSREQFF. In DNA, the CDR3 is TGTGCCAGCAGCCCCGATACGTCACGGGAGCAGTTCTTC.

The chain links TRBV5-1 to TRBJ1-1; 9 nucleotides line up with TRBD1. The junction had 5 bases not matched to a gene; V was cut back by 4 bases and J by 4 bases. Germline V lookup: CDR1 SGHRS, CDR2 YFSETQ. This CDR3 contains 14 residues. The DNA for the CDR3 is TGCGCCAGCAGCCGGGACAGGGTTGGCACTGAAGCTTTCTTT. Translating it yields CASSRDRVGTEAFF.

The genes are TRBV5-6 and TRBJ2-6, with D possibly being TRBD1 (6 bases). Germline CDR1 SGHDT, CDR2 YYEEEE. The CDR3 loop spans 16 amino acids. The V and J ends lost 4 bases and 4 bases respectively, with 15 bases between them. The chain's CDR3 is CASSRAGAQGANVLTF. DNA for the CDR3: TGTGCCAGCAGCAGGGCAGGGGCGCAAGGGGCCAACGTCCTGACTTTC.

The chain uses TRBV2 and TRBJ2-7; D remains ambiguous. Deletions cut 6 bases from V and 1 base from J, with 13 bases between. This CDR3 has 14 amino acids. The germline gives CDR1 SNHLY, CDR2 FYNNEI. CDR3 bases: TGTGCCAGCAGCCCGTGGAATTTGTCCTACGAGCAGTACTTC. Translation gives CASSPWNLSYEQYF.

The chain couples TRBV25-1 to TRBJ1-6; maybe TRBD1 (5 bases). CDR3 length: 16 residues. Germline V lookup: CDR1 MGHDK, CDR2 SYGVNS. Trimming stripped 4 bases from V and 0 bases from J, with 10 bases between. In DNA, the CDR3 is TGTGCCAGCAGTGTGGCGGACACCTCCTATAATTCACCCCTCCACTTT. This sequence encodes CASSVADTSYNSPLHF.

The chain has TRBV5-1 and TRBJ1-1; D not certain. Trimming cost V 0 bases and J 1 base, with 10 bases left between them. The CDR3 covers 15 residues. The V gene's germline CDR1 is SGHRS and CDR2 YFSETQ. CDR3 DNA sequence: TGCGCCAGCAGCTTGGTGTATACCCGGAACACTGAAGCTTTCTTT. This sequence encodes CASSLVYTRNTEAFF.

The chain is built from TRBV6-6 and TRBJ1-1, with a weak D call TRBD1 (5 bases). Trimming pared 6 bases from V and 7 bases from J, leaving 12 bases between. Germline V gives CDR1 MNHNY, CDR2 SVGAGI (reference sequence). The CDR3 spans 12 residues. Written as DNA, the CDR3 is TGTGCCAGCAGGAGGGGACCGAGTGAAGCTTTCTTT. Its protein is CASRRGPSEAFF.

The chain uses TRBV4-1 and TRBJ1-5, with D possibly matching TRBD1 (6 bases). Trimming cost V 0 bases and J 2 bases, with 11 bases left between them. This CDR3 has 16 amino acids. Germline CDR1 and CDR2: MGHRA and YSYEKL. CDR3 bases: TGCGCCAGCAGCCAAGAGGGGGGCAGCCGCAATCAGCCCCAGCATTTT. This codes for CASSQEGGSRNQPQHF.

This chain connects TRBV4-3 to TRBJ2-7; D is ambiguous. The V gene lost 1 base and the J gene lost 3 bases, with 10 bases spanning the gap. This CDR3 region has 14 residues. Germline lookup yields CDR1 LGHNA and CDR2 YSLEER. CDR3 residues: CASSQGSRDYEQYF. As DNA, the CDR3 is TGCGCCAGCAGCCAAGGGTCAAGGGACTACGAGCAGTACTTC.

The CDR3 loop is CASSGRGTVTEAFF. In DNA, the CDR3 is TGTGCCAGCTCAGGTAGGGGGACAGTAACTGAAGCTTTCTTT. J is TRBJ1-1 and V is TRBV18, with TRBD1 identical over 7 bases. Germline trimming cut 5 bases from V and 5 bases from J; bases unmatched to any gene: 8. This CDR3 is 14 amino acids long. Per germline, CDR1 KGHSH and CDR2 LQKENI.

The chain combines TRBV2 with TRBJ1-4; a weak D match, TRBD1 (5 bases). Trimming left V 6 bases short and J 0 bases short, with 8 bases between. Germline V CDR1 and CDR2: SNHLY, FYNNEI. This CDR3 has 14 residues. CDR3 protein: CASRTETTNEKLFF. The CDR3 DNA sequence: TGTGCCAGCAGGACAGAAACAACTAATGAAAAACTGTTTTTT.

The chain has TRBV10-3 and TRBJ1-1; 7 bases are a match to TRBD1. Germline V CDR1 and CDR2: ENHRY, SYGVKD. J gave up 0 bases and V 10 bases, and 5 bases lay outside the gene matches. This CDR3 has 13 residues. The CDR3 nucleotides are TGTGCCACCAGACAGGGAGTGAACACTGAAGCTTTCTTT. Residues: CATRQGVNTEAFF.

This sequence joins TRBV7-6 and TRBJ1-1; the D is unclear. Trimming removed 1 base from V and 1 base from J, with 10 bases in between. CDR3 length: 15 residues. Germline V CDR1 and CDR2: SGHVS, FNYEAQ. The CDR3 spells CASSLGQRGNTEAFF. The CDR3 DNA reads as TGTGCCAGCAGCTTAGGTCAGCGGGGGAACACTGAAGCTTTCTTT.

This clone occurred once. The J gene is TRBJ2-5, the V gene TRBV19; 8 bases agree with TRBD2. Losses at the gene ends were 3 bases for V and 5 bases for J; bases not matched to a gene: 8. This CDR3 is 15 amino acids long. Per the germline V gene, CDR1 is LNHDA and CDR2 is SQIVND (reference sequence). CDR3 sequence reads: CASSMGLAGHETQYF. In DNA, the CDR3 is TGTGCCAGTAGTATGGGGCTAGCGGGTCATGAGACCCAGTACTTC.